The source of this T cell receptor (beta chain) is a study of T cell responses to AZD1222 COVID-19 vaccine. Whole-study findings and limits: The study found Spike-specific TCR breadth and depth rose after two AZD1222 doses. No repertoire was sampled before or during the peak T cell response, only after it.

With 7 bases clipped from V and 8 bases from J, the junction kept 7 bases outside the gene matches. This CDR3 region has 14 residues. Germline assignment: CDR1 LNHDA and CDR2 SQIVND (reference sequence). Points on this clone: Antigen unknown.

Sequencing was performed with immunoSEQ multiplex PCR; in TCRdb, only in-frame clones are kept and a portion is missing. The sample records 100,000 to 150,000 clones, more than 85% being singletons. The J gene is TRBJ1-6, the V gene TRBV19, with 8 bases lining up with TRBD1. The receptor's source is an adult who received the AZD1222 COVID-19 vaccine. The sample consisted of peripheral blood, taken 28 days after the second AZD1222 dose. CDR3 protein: CASNTQGADSPLHF. CDR3 DNA: TGTGCCAGTAACACTCAGGGGGCGGATTCACCCCTCCACTTT.